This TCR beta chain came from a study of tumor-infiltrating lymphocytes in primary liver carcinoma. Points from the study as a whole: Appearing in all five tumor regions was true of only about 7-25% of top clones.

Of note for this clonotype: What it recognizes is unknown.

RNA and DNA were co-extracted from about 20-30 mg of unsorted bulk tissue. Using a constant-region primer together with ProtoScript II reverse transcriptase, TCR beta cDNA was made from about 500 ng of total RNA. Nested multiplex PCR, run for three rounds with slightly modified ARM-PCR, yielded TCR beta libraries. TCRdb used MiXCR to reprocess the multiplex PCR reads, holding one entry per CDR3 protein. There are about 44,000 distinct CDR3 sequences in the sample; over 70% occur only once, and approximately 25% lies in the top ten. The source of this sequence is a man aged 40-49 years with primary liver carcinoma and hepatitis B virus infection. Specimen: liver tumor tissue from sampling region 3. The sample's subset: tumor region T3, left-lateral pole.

CDR3 sequence: CASRIDPPGQRSYEQYF. In nucleotides, the CDR3 is TGTGCCAGCAGGATCGACCCACCGGGACAGAGAAGCTACGAGCAGTACTTC. J is TRBJ2-7 and V is TRBV11-2; TRBD1 aligns across 7 bases. The germline V gene has CDR1 SGHAT and CDR2 FQNNGV. The CDR3 loop spans 17 amino acids. V was pared by 6 bases and J by 3 bases, with 17 bases of the junction left unmatched.